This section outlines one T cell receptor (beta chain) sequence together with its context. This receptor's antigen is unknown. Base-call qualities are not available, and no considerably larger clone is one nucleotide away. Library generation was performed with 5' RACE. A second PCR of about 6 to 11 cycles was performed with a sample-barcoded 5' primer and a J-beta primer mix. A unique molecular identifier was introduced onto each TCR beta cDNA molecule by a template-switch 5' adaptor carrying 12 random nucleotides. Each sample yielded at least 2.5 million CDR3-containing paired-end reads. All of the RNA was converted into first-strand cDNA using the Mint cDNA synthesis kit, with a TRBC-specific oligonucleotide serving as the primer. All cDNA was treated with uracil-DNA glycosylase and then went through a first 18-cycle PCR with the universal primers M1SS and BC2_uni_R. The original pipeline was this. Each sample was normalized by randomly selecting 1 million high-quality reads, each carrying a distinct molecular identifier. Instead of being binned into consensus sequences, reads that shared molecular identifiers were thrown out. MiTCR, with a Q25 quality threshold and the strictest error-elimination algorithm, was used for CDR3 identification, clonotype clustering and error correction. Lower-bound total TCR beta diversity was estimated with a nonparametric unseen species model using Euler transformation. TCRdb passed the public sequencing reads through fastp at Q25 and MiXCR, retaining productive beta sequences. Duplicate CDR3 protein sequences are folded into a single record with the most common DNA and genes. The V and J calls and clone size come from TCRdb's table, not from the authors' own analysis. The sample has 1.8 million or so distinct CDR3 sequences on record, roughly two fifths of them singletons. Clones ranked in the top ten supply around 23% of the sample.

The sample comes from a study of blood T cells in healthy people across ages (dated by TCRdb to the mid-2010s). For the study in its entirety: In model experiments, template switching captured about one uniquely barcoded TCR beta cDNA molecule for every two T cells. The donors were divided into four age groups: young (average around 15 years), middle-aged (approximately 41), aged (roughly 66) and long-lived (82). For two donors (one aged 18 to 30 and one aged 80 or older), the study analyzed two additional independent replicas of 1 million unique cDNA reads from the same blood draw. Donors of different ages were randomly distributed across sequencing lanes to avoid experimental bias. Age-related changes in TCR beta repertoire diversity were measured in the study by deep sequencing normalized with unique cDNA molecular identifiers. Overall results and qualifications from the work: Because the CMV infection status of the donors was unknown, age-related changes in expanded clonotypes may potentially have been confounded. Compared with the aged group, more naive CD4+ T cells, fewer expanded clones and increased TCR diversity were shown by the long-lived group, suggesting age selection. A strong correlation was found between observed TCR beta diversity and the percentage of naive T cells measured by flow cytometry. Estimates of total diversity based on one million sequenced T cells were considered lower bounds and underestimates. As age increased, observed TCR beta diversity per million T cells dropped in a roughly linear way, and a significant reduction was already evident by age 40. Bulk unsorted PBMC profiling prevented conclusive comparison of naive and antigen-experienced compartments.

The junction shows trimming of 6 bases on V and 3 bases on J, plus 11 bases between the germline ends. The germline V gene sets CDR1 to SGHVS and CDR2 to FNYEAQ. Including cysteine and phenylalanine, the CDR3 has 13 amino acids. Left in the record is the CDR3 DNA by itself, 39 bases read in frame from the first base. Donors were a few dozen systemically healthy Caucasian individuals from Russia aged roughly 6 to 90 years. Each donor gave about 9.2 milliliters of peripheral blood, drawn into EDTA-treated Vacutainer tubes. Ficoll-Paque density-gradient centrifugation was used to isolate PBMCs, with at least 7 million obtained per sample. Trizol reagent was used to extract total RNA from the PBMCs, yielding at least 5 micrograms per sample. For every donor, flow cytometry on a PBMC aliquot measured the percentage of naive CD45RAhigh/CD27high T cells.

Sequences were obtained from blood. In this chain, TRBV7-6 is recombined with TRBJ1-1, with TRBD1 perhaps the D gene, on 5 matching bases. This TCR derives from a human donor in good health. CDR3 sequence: CASRGAKDTEAFF. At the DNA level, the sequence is TGTGCCAGCAGAGGGGCCAAAGACACTGAAGCTTTCTTT. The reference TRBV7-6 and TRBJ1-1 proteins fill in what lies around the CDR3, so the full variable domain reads GAGVSQSPRYKVTKRGQDVALRCDPISGHVSLYWYRQALGQGPEFLTYFNYEAQQDKSGLPNDRFSAERPEGSISTLTIQRTEQRDSAMYRCASRGAKDTEAFFGQGTRLTVV.